A single sample is the source of the 26 T cell receptor beta chains below, sequenced in a study of monozygotic twins with inflammatory bowel disease. Using the 5' RACE reads, TCRdb records one entry per CDR3 protein without DNA. The sample is made up of a few hundred thousand distinct CDR3 sequences, and the top ten hold about 2.3% of it. Sequenced sample: blood. These receptors were obtained from a human donor with ulcerative colitis or Crohn's disease, or a healthy co-twin of an affected twin (not recorded which).

The rearrangement uses TRBV20-1 and TRBJ2-3. Germline CDR1 DFQATT, CDR2 SNEGSKA (reference sequence). The CDR3 length is 13 residues. CDR3 region: CSARGLAIDTQYF.

This chain connects TRBV18 to TRBJ1-5. In germline, CDR1 is KGHSH, CDR2 LQKENI. The CDR3 covers 12 residues. The CDR3 here is CASSPGNQPQHF.

The V gene is TRBV24-1, the J gene TRBJ2-5; TCRdb indicates TRBD1, and absent DNA this call remains unverified. Germline-derived CDR1 and CDR2 are KGHDR and SFDVKD. This CDR3 is built from 12 residues. The CDR3 reads CATSPRDETQYF.

V and J are TRBV2 and TRBJ2-7. Germline V CDR1 and CDR2: SNHLY, FYNNEI. The CDR3 length is 13 residues. The CDR3 is CASSPTRSYEQYF.

This chain uses TRBV5-5 with TRBJ2-3; TCRdb's assignment of TRBD2 cannot be checked, as there is no DNA. This CDR3 comprises 16 residues. Germline CDR1 and CDR2: SGHKS and YYEKEE (reference sequence). The CDR3 here is CASSLVAAGGKDTQYF.

The CDR3: CASSKLPGQESYNEQFF. V and J are TRBV5-1 and TRBJ2-1; without DNA, the TCRdb call of TRBD1 cannot be checked. The CDR3 extends over 17 amino acids. CDR1 and CDR2 (germline): SGHRS, YFSETQ.

This rearrangement joins TRBV5-5 to TRBJ2-2; TCRdb calls TRBD1, which cannot be checked without DNA. Germline values: CDR1 SGHKS, CDR2 YYEKEE (reference sequence). The CDR3 sequence is 15 residues long. CDR3 sequence reads: CASSLLQGGTGELFF.

The V and J genes are TRBV12-3 or TRBV12-4 and TRBJ1-5; TCRdb gives TRBD1 as the D gene, but with no DNA this cannot be confirmed. This CDR3 has 17 amino acids. Here the CDR3 reads CASSPGTGVRGNQPQHF.

The chain joins TRBV11-2 to TRBJ2-2; TCRdb indicates TRBD1, and absent DNA this call remains unverified. CDR1 and CDR2 from the germline V gene are SGHAT and FQNNGV. The CDR3 runs 16 residues. CDR3 sequence reads: CASSLGYRGVPGELFF.

This chain joins TRBV20-1 and TRBJ2-1; TCRdb proposes TRBD1, but this gene call is untestable without DNA. From germline, CDR1 is DFQATT and CDR2 SNEGSKA (reference sequence). The CDR3 is made up of 12 amino acids. CDR3 residues: CSASPRGDEQFF.

The chain couples TRBV5-1 to TRBJ2-5. Germline V gene lookup returns CDR1 SGHRS and CDR2 YFSETQ. The CDR3 sequence is 14 residues long. CDR3 sequence: CASSYTPQRETQYF.

The chain uses TRBV15 and TRBJ2-7; TCRdb names TRBD1, which stays unverified in the absence of DNA. Per germline, CDR1 LNHNV and CDR2 YYDKDF (reference sequence). The CDR3 consists of 13 residues. The CDR3 is CATSREWTDEQYF. Variable domain in full (rest from reference TRBV15 and TRBJ2-7): DAMVIQNPRYQVTQFGKPVTLSCSQTLNHNVMYWYQQKSSQAPKLLFHYYDKDFNNEADTPDNFQSRRPNTSFCFLDIRSPGLGDTAMYLCATSREWTDEQYFGPGTRLTVT.

This chain links TRBV6-4 with TRBJ1-1. CDR1 is MRHNA, CDR2 SNTAGT, per germline. CDR3 size: 12 residues. CDR3 sequence: CARPRENTEAFF.

This CDR3 reads CASSPQLGGGETQYF. V and J are TRBV7-2 and TRBJ2-5; TCRdb lists TRBD1, though no DNA is available to test this call. The CDR3 covers 15 residues. Germline V gene sequence: CDR1 SGHTA, CDR2 FQGNSA. The variable domain in full, completed from reference TRBV7-2 and TRBJ2-5, reads GAGVSQSPSNKVTEKGKDVELRCDPISGHTALYWYRQSLGQGLEFLIYFQGNSAPDKSGLPSDRFSAERTGGSVSTLTIQRTQQEDSAVYLCASSPQLGGGETQYFGPGTRLLVL.

J is TRBJ2-1 and V is TRBV13. The CDR3 spans 14 residues. CDR1 is PRHDT and CDR2 is FYEKMQ in the germline V gene (reference sequence). The CDR3 loop reads CASSLRVAYNEQFF. Full variable domain (missing parts from reference TRBV13 and TRBJ2-1): AAGVIQSPRHLIKEKRETATLKCYPIPRHDTVYWYQQGPGQDPQFLISFYEKMQSDKGSIPDRFSAQQFSDYHSELNMSSLELGDSALYFCASSLRVAYNEQFFGPGTRLTVL.

V usage is TRBV5-1 and J usage is TRBJ2-1; no DNA is available, so the TRBD2 call from TCRdb remains unchecked. Germline V CDR1 and CDR2: SGHRS, YFSETQ. CDR3 length: 14 residues. The CDR3 protein is CASSKGGSYNEQFF.

J is TRBJ1-2 and V is TRBV11-2; the D gene TCRdb calls, TRBD1, cannot be checked with no DNA. The germline V gene encodes CDR1 SGHAT and CDR2 FQNNGV. This CDR3 has 14 residues. Here the CDR3 reads CASRAIGRRLGYTF.

V usage is TRBV29-1 and J usage is TRBJ2-7; the TCRdb D gene call, TRBD1, has no DNA to confirm it. Germline V CDR1 and CDR2: SQVTM, ANQGSEA. The CDR3 has 16 amino acids. CDR3: CSVEGAPGQGSGEQYF.

CDR3 region: CASSLSGYGETQYF. The rearrangement joins TRBV27 to TRBJ2-5. The V gene's germline CDR1 is MNHEY and CDR2 SMNVEV (reference sequence). The CDR3 totals 14 residues.

This chain connects TRBV30 to TRBJ2-5; TCRdb's D call of TRBD1 is untestable without DNA. The CDR3 consists of 13 residues. CDR1 is GTSNPN, CDR2 SVGIG, per germline (reference sequence). The chain's CDR3 is CAWRVSGGETQYF.

The gene calls are TRBV10-3 and TRBJ2-1. Germline CDR1 reads ENHRY; CDR2 reads SYGVKD. The CDR3 is made up of 12 amino acids. CDR3 in amino acids: CAISESTGEQFF.

The chain recombines TRBV28 with TRBJ2-7. This CDR3 has 13 amino acids. CDR1 is MDHEN, CDR2 SYDVKM, per germline. CDR3 protein: CASRDSGIHEQYF.

The rearrangement uses TRBV7-2 and TRBJ2-5; TCRdb's D call of TRBD1 is untestable without DNA. Germline assignment: CDR1 SGHTA and CDR2 FQGNSA. The CDR3 has 14 amino acids. This CDR3 reads CASSFDRGRETQYF. Full variable domain (rest looked up from reference TRBV7-2 and TRBJ2-5): GAGVSQSPSNKVTEKGKDVELRCDPISGHTALYWYRQSLGQGLEFLIYFQGNSAPDKSGLPSDRFSAERTGGSVSTLTIQRTQQEDSAVYLCASSFDRGRETQYFGPGTRLLVL.

The V and J genes are TRBV6-5 and TRBJ1-4; the D call of TRBD1 rests on TCRdb alone, since no DNA is present to check it. There are 14 residues in the CDR3. Germline assignment: CDR1 MNHEY and CDR2 SVGAGI. The CDR3 sequence: CASSYSGRGEKLFF.

The chain joins TRBV25-1 to TRBJ2-3; checking the TCRdb D call of TRBD1 is not possible without DNA. The CDR3 runs 16 residues. CDR1 MGHDK and CDR2 SYGVNS come from the germline V gene. The CDR3 sequence: CASSDRARVSTDTQYF.

This chain uses TRBV4-1 with TRBJ2-7; TCRdb returns TRBD2, unconfirmable since there is no DNA. The CDR3 totals 15 residues. Germline V gene sequence: CDR1 MGHRA, CDR2 YSYEKL. The CDR3 protein is CASSPGGTRLYEQYF.